A single T cell receptor (beta chain) is shown here with its context. The time point is: after trial treatment. As for treatment: LDRT plus nivolumab, ipilimumab, low-dose cyclophosphamide and aspirin (RACIN trial). Donors received nivolumab, ipilimumab, aspirin, low-dose cyclophosphamide and low-dose radiotherapy. The data are from a study of low-dose radiotherapy and immunotherapy resistance in tumors. Looking at the study overall: Patients of Cohort 1 had 0.5 Gy fractions every 2 weeks, which summed to 6.5 Gy. Administration of intravenous cyclophosphamide at 200 mg/m2 took place every two weeks, one day before radiation and immunotherapy.

The V gene's germline CDR1 is SGHVS and CDR2 FNYEAQ. V gave up 3 bases and J gave up 1 base, with 7 bases separating them. The CDR3 is made up of 15 amino acids. First-strand cDNA used TRAV- and TRBV-specific primers, covering alpha and beta chains. Amplification of TCRs used a constant-region primer and V-primer adapter for roughly 21 PCR cycles. In vitro transcription served to amplify the isolated mRNA. One entry per CDR3 protein results from TCRdb running MiXCR on the reads. The sample comprises about 97,000 distinct CDR3 sequences, 20% to 25% of which are singletons, and over 3.5% rests with the top ten.

The TCR was taken from a male donor with prostate cancer. Material: PBMCs, obtained after low-dose radiotherapy plus immunotherapy. The chain combines TRBV7-6 with TRBJ2-6, with no clear D. In nucleotides, the CDR3 is TGTGCCAGCAGCTTTAGTGAGTCTGGGGCCAACGTCCTGACTTTC. Amino acids: CASSFSESGANVLTF. Complete variable domain (other parts from reference TRBV7-6 and TRBJ2-6): GAGVSQSPRYKVTKRGQDVALRCDPISGHVSLYWYRQALGQGPEFLTYFNYEAQQDKSGLPNDRFSAERPEGSISTLTIQRTEQRDSAMYRCASSFSESGANVLTFGAGSRLTVL.